The 13 T cell receptor beta chains below all came from one sample that was sequenced in a study of blood T cell repertoires in COVID-19. Sequenced by immunoSEQ multiplex PCR; TCRdb stores in-frame clones only, minus some. The data show around 79,000 clones, with approximately 90% seen just once and over 11% held by the top ten. The sequencing input was peripheral blood. These receptors all stem from a man aged 65 to 79 with active or convalescent COVID-19.

The chain employs TRBV2 and TRBJ2-4; 11 nucleotides agree with TRBD1. This CDR3 is built from 13 residues. With 8 bases clipped from V and 7 bases from J, the junction kept 4 bases outside the gene matches. Germline values: CDR1 SNHLY, CDR2 FYNNEI. This CDR3 is CASEGDRGNIQYF. Here the CDR3 DNA reads TGTGCCAGCGAGGGGGACAGGGGGAACATTCAGTACTTC.

This clone was detected only a few times. V gene TRBV15 combines with J gene TRBJ1-5; no firm D call. This CDR3 has 13 residues. The germline V and J ends were trimmed by 0 bases and 7 bases, with 7 bases remaining between them. Germline CDR1 is LNHNV and CDR2 is YYDKDF (reference sequence). CDR3 in DNA: TGTGCCACCAGCAGAGAAGGAGGACAGCCCCAGCATTTT. Amino acids: CATSREGGQPQHF.

This clone was observed once. This chain connects TRBV19 to TRBJ2-7; the D gene is possibly TRBD1 (6 bases). The CDR3 has 16 residues. Trimming shortened V by 4 bases and J by 0 bases, and 16 bases separated the two germline ends. CDR1 is LNHDA, CDR2 SQIVND, per germline (reference sequence). The CDR3 spells CASSNPPGHGSYEQYF. CDR3 nucleotides: TGTGCCAGTAGTAATCCCCCGGGACACGGCTCCTACGAGCAGTACTTC.

The chain joins TRBV19 to TRBJ2-1; the match to TRBD2 covers 10 bases. Unmatched junction bases numbered 5, after V lost 6 bases and J lost 0 bases. Germline V gene sequence: CDR1 LNHDA, CDR2 SQIVND (reference sequence). The length of the CDR3 is 16 residues. Here the CDR3 reads CASRTSGQSSYNEQFF. The CDR3 coding sequence is TGTGCCAGTAGGACTAGCGGGCAGAGCTCCTACAATGAGCAGTTCTTC.

This chain joins TRBV5-1 and TRBJ2-2, with 11 bases that match TRBD1. Germline-derived CDR1 and CDR2 are SGHRS and YFSETQ. Trimming at V came to 3 bases and at J to 3 bases, leaving 1 base not matched to a gene. The CDR3 runs to 15 residues. The CDR3 loop is CASSWGQGDTGELFF. CDR3 bases: TGCGCCAGCAGCTGGGGACAGGGGGACACCGGGGAGCTGTTTTTT.

The chain combines TRBV4-3 with TRBJ1-4; D remains unclear. This CDR3 is built from 14 residues. Trimming cost V 0 bases and J 5 bases, with 7 bases left between them. The V gene's germline CDR1 is LGHNA and CDR2 YSLEER. CDR3: CASSQDRVNEKLFF. CDR3 sequence (DNA): TGCGCCAGCAGCCAAGATCGGGTGAATGAAAAACTGTTTTTT.

The chain has TRBV28 and TRBJ1-1, with 7 bases fitting TRBD1. The germline gives CDR1 MDHEN, CDR2 SYDVKM. Trimming cost V 6 bases and J 0 bases; bases outside gene matches: 7. The CDR3 loop spans 15 amino acids. Here the CDR3 reads CASSRPGGMNTEAFF. The CDR3 bases are TGTGCCAGCAGCCGCCCAGGGGGGATGAACACTGAAGCTTTCTTT. The full variable domain, with the rest looked up from reference TRBV28 and TRBJ1-1, is DVKVTQSSRYLVKRTGEKVFLECVQDMDHENMFWYRQDPGLGLRLIYFSYDVKMKEKGDIPEGYSVSREKKERFSLILESASTNQTSMYLCASSRPGGMNTEAFFGQGTRLTVV.

The rearrangement joins TRBV19 to TRBJ1-5, with no clear D. The germline V and J ends were trimmed by 2 bases and 6 bases, with 14 bases remaining between them. The CDR3 consists of 15 residues. CDR1 and CDR2 from the germline V gene are LNHDA and SQIVND (reference sequence). The DNA of the CDR3 is TGTGCCAGTAGTATATTACAGCAGACCTTTCAGCCCCAGCATTTT. Translating it yields CASSILQQTFQPQHF. Full variable domain (remainder filled in from reference TRBV19 and TRBJ1-5): DGGITQSPKYLFRKEGQNVTLSCEQNLNHDAMYWYRQDPGQGLRLIYYSQIVNDFQKGDIAEGYSVSREKKESFPLTVTSAQKNPTAFYLCASSILQQTFQPQHFGDGTRLSIL.

This clone was recorded only once. V gene TRBV6-5 combines with J gene TRBJ1-2; possibly TRBD1 for D (6 bases). The V gene's germline CDR1 is MNHEY and CDR2 SVGAGI. CDR3 length: 12 residues. V lost 10 bases, J lost 4 bases, and 13 bases lay in between. CDR3 in amino acids: CATGTRIYGYTF. In DNA form, the CDR3 reads TGTGCCACCGGGACAAGAATCTATGGCTACACCTTC.

The rearrangement links TRBV28 to TRBJ1-5; 7 nucleotides line up with TRBD1. The CDR3 totals 17 residues. CDR1 is MDHEN, CDR2 SYDVKM, per germline. The junction had 7 bases not matched to a gene; V was cut back by 2 bases and J by 0 bases. The CDR3 region is CASSLVAGGNSNQPQHF. The CDR3 nucleotides read TGTGCCAGCAGTTTAGTTGCAGGGGGTAATAGCAATCAGCCCCAGCATTTT.

This chain links TRBV6-5 with TRBJ1-2; 7 nucleotides align to TRBD1. V was clipped by 8 bases and J by 3 bases; unmatched bases: 9. The germline CDR1 and CDR2 sequences are MNHEY and SVGAGI. This CDR3 spans 14 amino acids. The CDR3 nucleotides are TGTGCCAGCTTTAGAGGGGGCAAGGACTATGGCTACACCTTC. Encoded protein: CASFRGGKDYGYTF.

The chain combines TRBV6-1 with TRBJ2-7, with D possibly being TRBD1 (6 bases). The CDR3 runs to 15 residues. The ends were cut back, 3 bases at V and 1 base at J, with 13 bases in the middle. Germline V gene sequence: CDR1 MNHNS, CDR2 SASEGT. Written as DNA, the CDR3 is TGTGCCAGCAGTGAGAACACAGGGATTTCCTACGAGCAGTACTTC. Translated: CASSENTGISYEQYF.

The chain is built from TRBV9 and TRBJ1-4, with no clear D. The V end lost 4 bases, the J end lost 3 bases, and 13 bases lay between the germline ends. The CDR3 extends over 15 amino acids. In germline, CDR1 is SGDLS, CDR2 YYNGEE. The CDR3 DNA sequence: TGTGCCAGCAGCCTCTATGGAGGAGCTAATGAAAAACTGTTTTTT. Translating it yields CASSLYGGANEKLFF.